A single sample is the source of the 18 T cell receptor beta chains below, sequenced in a study of T cell repertoires in cytomegalovirus infection. Each CDR3 protein is one row after TCRdb ran MiXCR on the reads. The data contain fewer than 1,000,000 distinct CDR3 sequences, around 31% of them singletons. These receptors' targets are unknown. The sequenced sample was cultured CD8+ T cells from PBMCs, obtained from culture after CMV antigen stimulation. The receptors originated from a human donor in good health (CMV status not recorded). Some clones in this sample may be carry-over from other donors' samples.

The chain is built from TRBV2 and TRBJ1-1; D possibly corresponds to TRBD1 (5 bases). V lost 10 bases to trimming and J lost 0 bases, with 12 bases between them. This CDR3 contains 13 residues. CDR1 SNHLY and CDR2 FYNNEI come from the germline V gene. DNA of the CDR3: TGTGCCACCAGGCCGGGACTGAACACTGAAGCTTTCTTT. Translated: CATRPGLNTEAFF. The complete variable domain, with remaining parts taken from reference TRBV2 and TRBJ1-1, reads EPEVTQTPSHQVTQMGQEVILRCVPISNHLYFYWYRQILGQKVEFLVSFYNNEISEKSEIFDDQFSVERPDGSNFTLKIRSTKLEDSAMYFCATRPGLNTEAFFGQGTRLTVV.

This clonotype has just one count. This may be a read error, as it is one base from a much larger clone. The chain uses TRBV7-9 and TRBJ2-2; 9 bases map to TRBD1. The CDR3 extends over 17 amino acids. The trim removed 4 bases at V and 6 bases at J, leaving 12 bases unmatched. The germline CDR1 and CDR2 sequences are SEHNR and FQNEAQ (reference sequence). The CDR3 here is CASSSPLCRQGAGELFF. Written as DNA, the CDR3 is TGTGCCAGCAGCTCCCCTCTGTGTCGACAGGGGGCCGGGGAGCTGTTTTTT.

The chain couples TRBV3-1 to TRBJ1-1; weak D call: TRBD1 (5 bases). Germline V CDR1 and CDR2: LGHDT, YNNKEL (reference sequence). The V and J ends lost 0 bases and 2 bases respectively, with 10 bases between them. CDR3 size: 15 residues. The CDR3 DNA sequence: TGTGCCAGCAGCCAAGATAGGGGCAGCAACACTGAAGCTTTCTTT. It codes for CASSQDRGSNTEAFF.

The chain is built from TRBV12-3 or TRBV12-4 and TRBJ1-5; D may be TRBD1 (5 bases). V was pared by 5 bases and J by 5 bases, with 22 bases between. The CDR3 runs to 17 residues. This chain's CDR3 is CASSPTSGPAVDQPQHF. In nucleotides, the CDR3 is TGTGCCAGCAGTCCAACCTCGGGACCCGCCGTCGATCAGCCCCAGCATTTT.

A few counts support this clonotype. CDR3 loop: CASSFFAGGPYEQYF. As DNA, the CDR3 is TGTGCCAGCAGTTTCTTTGCGGGGGGTCCCTACGAGCAGTACTTC. The chain couples TRBV27 to TRBJ2-7; 8 positions match TRBD2. Germline-derived CDR1 and CDR2 are MNHEY and SMNVEV (reference sequence). The V segment lost 3 bases and the J segment 2 bases; nucleotides outside the gene matches: 6. The CDR3 length is 15 residues.

This clonotype was counted once. V usage is TRBV3-1 and J usage is TRBJ2-7, with D possibly being TRBD1 or TRBD2 (5 bases each). Trimming left V 2 bases short and J 1 base short, with 15 bases between. The CDR3 runs to 16 residues. Germline CDR1 and CDR2: LGHDT and YNNKEL (reference sequence). CDR3 loop: CASSQSGTATSYEQYF. DNA for the CDR3: TGTGCCAGCAGCCAATCCGGGACGGCTACGTCCTACGAGCAGTACTTC.

The chain has TRBV9 and TRBJ1-1, with D possibly TRBD1 on 6 matching bases. Deletions cut 4 bases from V and 4 bases from J, with 14 bases between. CDR3 length equals 14 residues. Germline V gene sequence: CDR1 SGDLS, CDR2 YYNGEE. The CDR3 DNA reads TGTGCCAGCAGCTCAGAACAGGGTCCCACTGAAGCTTTCTTT. It codes for CASSSEQGPTEAFF.

The chain couples TRBV24-1 to TRBJ2-5; TRBD1 aligns across 8 bases. Germline V lookup: CDR1 KGHDR, CDR2 SFDVKD. This CDR3 has 14 residues. The trim removed 4 bases at V and 8 bases at J, leaving 8 bases unmatched. The CDR3 spells CATSDSHGTGTQYF. Here the CDR3 DNA reads TGTGCCACCAGTGACTCCCACGGGACAGGTACCCAGTACTTC.

This clonotype was observed many times. This chain links TRBV7-9 with TRBJ2-3; D not resolved. The germline V gene encodes CDR1 SEHNR and CDR2 FQNEAQ (reference sequence). V lost 5 bases and J lost 5, with 17 bases in between. CDR3 length equals 15 residues. Here the CDR3 reads CASSPLGGPGDTQYF. The CDR3 coding sequence is TGTGCCAGCAGCCCCCTTGGTGGGCCCGGAGATACGCAGTATTTT. The full variable domain, completed using reference TRBV7-9 and TRBJ2-3, is DTGVSQNPRHKITKRGQNVTFRCDPISEHNRLYWYRQTLGQGPEFLTYFQNEAQLEKSRLLSDRFSAERPKGSFSTLEIQRTEQGDSAMYLCASSPLGGPGDTQYFGPGTRLTVL.

The V and J genes are TRBV12-3 or TRBV12-4 and TRBJ2-1; a weak D match, TRBD2 (5 bases). The CDR3 sequence is 15 residues long. The V and J ends lost 6 bases and 8 bases respectively, with 20 bases between them. As DNA, the CDR3 is TGTGCCAGCAGCAACCTCCAGGCGGGTCCCGATGAGCAGTTCTTC. This encodes CASSNLQAGPDEQFF.

There are a few counts of this clonotype. This rearrangement joins TRBV6-2 or TRBV6-3 to TRBJ2-7; D is possibly TRBD1 (5 bases). Trimming pared 2 bases from V and 5 bases from J, leaving 7 bases between. This CDR3 is 12 amino acids long. Germline CDR1 is MNHEY and CDR2 is SVGEGT. CDR3 region: CASSYKQDEQYV. The CDR3, as DNA: TGTGCCAGCAGTTACAAACAGGACGAGCAGTACGTC.

There are many counts of this clonotype. The gene calls are TRBV15 and TRBJ1-1; perhaps TRBD1 as D (5 bases). The CDR3 consists of 16 residues. Germline V gene sequence: CDR1 LNHNV, CDR2 YYDKDF (reference sequence). Trimming pared 3 bases from V and 4 bases from J, leaving 18 bases between. The CDR3 bases are TGTGCCACCAGCAGGCACCGGGGCTTCCGAGGCACTGAAGCTTTCTTT. Protein: CATSRHRGFRGTEAFF. The full variable domain, completed using reference TRBV15 and TRBJ1-1, is DAMVIQNPRYQVTQFGKPVTLSCSQTLNHNVMYWYQQKSSQAPKLLFHYYDKDFNNEADTPDNFQSRRPNTSFCFLDIRSPGLGDTAMYLCATSRHRGFRGTEAFFGQGTRLTVV.

This clonotype came up many times. The chain has TRBV5-8 and TRBJ2-5, with 7 bases fitting TRBD1. The CDR3 spans 13 residues. Per germline, CDR1 SGHTS and CDR2 YDEGEE. J gave up 1 base and V 8 bases, and 5 bases lay outside the gene matches. CDR3 DNA sequence: TGTGCCAGGACAAGGGACAGCCAAGAGACCCAGTACTTC. Amino acid sequence: CARTRDSQETQYF.

Only a few counts were recorded for this clonotype. The V call is TRBV3-1, the J call TRBJ2-7; 8 positions agree with TRBD1. The CDR3 contains 16 residues. Trimming cost V 0 bases and J 1 base; bases outside gene matches: 5. Germline-derived CDR1 and CDR2 are LGHDT and YNNKEL (reference sequence). The CDR3: CASSQDWRQGSYEQYF. The CDR3 DNA is TGTGCCAGCAGCCAAGATTGGCGACAGGGGTCCTACGAGCAGTACTTC.

This clonotype was recorded at least ten times. The junction departs from germline at one end; a sequencing error may be responsible. CDR3 in amino acids: CASSFSVSSYNEQFF. CDR3 DNA sequence: TGTGCCAGCAGTTTTAGCGTTAGCTCCTACAATGAGCAGTTCTTC. J is TRBJ2-1 and V is TRBV5-1; TRBD2 might be the D (5 bases). Germline CDR1 and CDR2: SGHRS and YFSETQ. This CDR3 spans 15 amino acids.

This clonotype was counted many times. The chain has TRBV5-6 and TRBJ2-3; D is uncertain. Germline V CDR1 and CDR2: SGHDT, YYEEEE. The CDR3 sequence is 13 residues long. The V end was cut by 2 bases, the J end by 0 bases, with 4 bases between. CDR3 loop: CASSFPSTDTQYF. Here the CDR3 DNA reads TGTGCCAGCAGCTTTCCTAGCACAGATACGCAGTATTTT.

With regard to this clonotype: One end of the junction is discordant with germline, which a read error may explain. J is TRBJ2-3 and V is TRBV25-1; D is perhaps TRBD1 (5 bases). This CDR3 region has 10 residues. Germline CDR1 is MGHDK and CDR2 is SYGVNS. CDR3 DNA: TGTGCCAGCAGTGAAGGCGGACATTTTTTT. Amino acid sequence: CASSEGGHFF.

This chain uses TRBV24-1 with TRBJ2-1; either TRBD1 or TRBD2 may fit D (5 bases each). Germline loops: CDR1 KGHDR, CDR2 SFDVKD. This CDR3 contains 17 residues. Trimming pared 9 bases from V and 0 bases from J, leaving 20 bases between. The CDR3, as DNA: TGTGCCACCTCCGGCTCGAGGGGTCCGAGCTCCTACAATGAGCAGTTCTTC. Translation gives CATSGSRGPSSYNEQFF.